This T cell receptor beta chain was profiled in a study of cytomegalovirus exposure and HLA in healthy donors. Amplification used 60 Vbeta primers and 13 Jbeta primers. Only in-frame clones appear in the TCRdb table, and some are missing; sequencing was by immunoSEQ multiplex PCR. The sample lists approximately 150,000 clones; about 80% were seen once. This clone was seen a handful of times. V gave up 5 bases and J gave up 8 bases; unmatched junction bases: 4. The CDR3 is 13 amino acids. Germline assignment: CDR1 MDHEN and CDR2 SYDVKM. The rearrangement joins TRBV28 to TRBJ2-2; 8 nucleotides agree with TRBD2. Material: PBMCs. The receptor comes from a woman between 35 and 50 years old in good health and CMV-seronegative. CDR3 DNA: TGTGCCAGCAGTAGCGGGAGAGCGGGGGAGCTGTTTTTT. Residues: CASSSGRAGELFF.